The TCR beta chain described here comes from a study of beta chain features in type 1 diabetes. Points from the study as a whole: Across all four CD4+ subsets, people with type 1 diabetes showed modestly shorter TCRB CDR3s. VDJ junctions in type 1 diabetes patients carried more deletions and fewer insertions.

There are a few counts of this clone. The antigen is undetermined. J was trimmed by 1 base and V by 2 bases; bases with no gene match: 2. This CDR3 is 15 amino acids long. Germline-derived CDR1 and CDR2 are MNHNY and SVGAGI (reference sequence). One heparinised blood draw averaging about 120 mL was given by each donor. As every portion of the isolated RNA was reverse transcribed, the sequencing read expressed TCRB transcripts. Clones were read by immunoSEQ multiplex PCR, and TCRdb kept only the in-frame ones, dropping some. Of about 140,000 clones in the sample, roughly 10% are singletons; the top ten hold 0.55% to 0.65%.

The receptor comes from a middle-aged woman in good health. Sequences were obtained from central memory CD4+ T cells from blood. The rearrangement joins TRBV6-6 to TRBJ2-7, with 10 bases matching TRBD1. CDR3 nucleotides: TGTGCCAGCAGTTACACGGGACAGGGGTCCTACGAGCAGTACTTC. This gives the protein CASSYTGQGSYEQYF.